A single sample gave rise to the 8 T cell receptor beta chains below, sequenced in a study of T cell clonotyping in hematopoietic cell transplantation. Data came from immunoSEQ multiplex PCR; TCRdb stores just in-frame clones and leaves some out. The table lists 35,000 to 45,000 clones, 94% of them singletons. Material: peripheral blood mononuclear cells. The receptors come from a woman between 45 and 65 years old in good health. Some clones in this sample may be carry-over from other donors' samples.

V is TRBV28 and J is TRBJ2-2; 10 nucleotides match TRBD1. There are 18 residues in the CDR3. Germline-derived CDR1 and CDR2 are MDHEN and SYDVKM. The J segment lost 4 bases and the V segment lost 2 bases, leaving 10 bases of the junction unmatched. The CDR3 reads CASSLRDRGRDPTGELFF. The CDR3 DNA follows: TGTGCCAGCAGTTTAAGGGACAGGGGCCGAGACCCCACCGGGGAGCTGTTTTTT. Full variable domain (outside the CDR3, taken from reference TRBV28 and TRBJ2-2): DVKVTQSSRYLVKRTGEKVFLECVQDMDHENMFWYRQDPGLGLRLIYFSYDVKMKEKGDIPEGYSVSREKKERFSLILESASTNQTSMYLCASSLRDRGRDPTGELFFGEGSRLTVL.

V and J are TRBV5-4 and TRBJ2-5; D remains unclear. V lost 0 bases and J 2 bases, leaving 5 bases between the germline ends. CDR3 length equals 13 residues. CDR1 and CDR2 (germline): SGHNT, YYREEE (reference sequence). CDR3 protein: CASSLEIQETQYF. CDR3 coding DNA: TGTGCCAGCAGCTTGGAAATTCAAGAGACCCAGTACTTC.

This chain joins TRBV19 and TRBJ1-5, with 7 bases fitting TRBD1. V shed 7 bases and J 4 bases; nucleotides not matched to a gene: 10. CDR3 length: 15 amino acids. CDR1 and CDR2 (germline): LNHDA, SQIVND (reference sequence). The CDR3 here is CASKGLGQLNQPQHF. For the CDR3, the DNA is TGTGCCAGTAAGGGTCTGGGACAGCTTAATCAGCCCCAGCATTTT.

In this sample, this clone turned up once. V and J are TRBV5-6 and TRBJ2-7; 9 nucleotides agree with TRBD1. Germline CDR1 and CDR2: SGHDT and YYEEEE. After removal of 0 bases from V and 4 bases from J, the junction contained 5 bases not matched to a gene. The CDR3 has 15 amino acids. This CDR3 is CASSLEDRGGYEQYF. The CDR3 DNA follows: TGTGCCAGCAGCTTGGAGGACAGGGGTGGGTACGAGCAGTACTTC.

The gene calls are TRBV7-9 and TRBJ1-1; no clear D. The CDR3 runs to 14 residues. Trimming pared 4 bases from V and 1 base from J, leaving 10 bases between. Germline CDR1 and CDR2: SEHNR and FQNEAQ (reference sequence). In DNA, the CDR3 is TGTGCCAGCAGCTCGGTAACGGAGAACACTGAAGCTTTCTTT. It yields the protein CASSSVTENTEAFF.

The genes are TRBV6-4 and TRBJ2-3, with a possible D match to TRBD2 (5 bases). The CDR3 loop spans 13 amino acids. The germline gives CDR1 MRHNA, CDR2 SNTAGT. V lost 5 bases, J lost 4 bases, and 10 bases lay in between. As DNA, the CDR3 is TGTGCCAGCAGTATGGGAGTTGCAGATACGCAGTATTTT. It is translated as CASSMGVADTQYF.

The chain combines TRBV15 with TRBJ1-2; no clear D. Looked up from germline, CDR1 is LNHNV and CDR2 is YYDKDF (reference sequence). The CDR3 contains 13 residues. V was clipped by 0 bases and J by 8 bases, with 10 bases between them. The DNA of the CDR3 is TGTGCCACCAGCAGAGATGGCTTCGGGGGCTACACCTTC. Translated: CATSRDGFGGYTF.

The chain recombines TRBV7-6 with TRBJ1-2; the D is unclear. Trimming left V 1 base short and J 6 bases short, with 9 bases between. CDR1 is SGHVS, CDR2 FNYEAQ, per germline. This CDR3 has 13 amino acids. CDR3 in DNA: TGTGCCAGCAGCTTAGGTGGTGGTGATGGCTACACCTTC. Amino acids: CASSLGGGDGYTF.